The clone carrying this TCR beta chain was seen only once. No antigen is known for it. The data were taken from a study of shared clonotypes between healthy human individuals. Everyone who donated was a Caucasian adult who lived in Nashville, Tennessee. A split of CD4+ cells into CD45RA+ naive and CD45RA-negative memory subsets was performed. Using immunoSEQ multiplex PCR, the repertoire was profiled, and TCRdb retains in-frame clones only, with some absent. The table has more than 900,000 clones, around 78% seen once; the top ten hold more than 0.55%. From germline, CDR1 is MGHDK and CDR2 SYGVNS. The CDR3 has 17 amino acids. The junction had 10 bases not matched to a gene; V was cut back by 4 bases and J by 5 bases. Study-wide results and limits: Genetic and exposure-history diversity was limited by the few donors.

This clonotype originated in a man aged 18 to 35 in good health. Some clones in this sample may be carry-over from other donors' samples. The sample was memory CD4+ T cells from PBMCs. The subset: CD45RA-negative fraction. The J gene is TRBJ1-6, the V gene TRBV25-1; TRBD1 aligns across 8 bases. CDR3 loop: CASSVRQGIADNSPLHF. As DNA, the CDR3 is TGTGCCAGCAGTGTCCGACAGGGGATTGCCGATAATTCACCCCTCCACTTT.